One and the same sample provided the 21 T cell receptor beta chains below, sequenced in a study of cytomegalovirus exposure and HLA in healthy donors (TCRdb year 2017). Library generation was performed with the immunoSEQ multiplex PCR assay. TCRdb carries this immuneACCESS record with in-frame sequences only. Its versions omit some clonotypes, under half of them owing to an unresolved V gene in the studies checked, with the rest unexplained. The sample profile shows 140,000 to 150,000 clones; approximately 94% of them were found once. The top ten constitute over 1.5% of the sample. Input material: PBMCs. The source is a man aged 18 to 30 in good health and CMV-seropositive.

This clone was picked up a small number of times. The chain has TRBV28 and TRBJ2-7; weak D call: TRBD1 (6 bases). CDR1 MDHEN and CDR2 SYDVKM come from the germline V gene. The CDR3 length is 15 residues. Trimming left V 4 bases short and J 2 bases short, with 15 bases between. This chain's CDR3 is CASSSTGTSTYEQYF. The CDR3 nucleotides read TGTGCCAGCAGTTCGACCGGGACATCGACCTACGAGCAGTACTTC.

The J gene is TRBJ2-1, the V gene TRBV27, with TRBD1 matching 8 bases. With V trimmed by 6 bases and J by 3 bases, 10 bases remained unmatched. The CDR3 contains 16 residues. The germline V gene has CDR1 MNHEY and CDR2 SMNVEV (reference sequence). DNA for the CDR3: TGTGCCAGCAGAGGTAAGACAGGGGCTGACTACAATGAGCAGTTCTTC. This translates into CASRGKTGADYNEQFF.

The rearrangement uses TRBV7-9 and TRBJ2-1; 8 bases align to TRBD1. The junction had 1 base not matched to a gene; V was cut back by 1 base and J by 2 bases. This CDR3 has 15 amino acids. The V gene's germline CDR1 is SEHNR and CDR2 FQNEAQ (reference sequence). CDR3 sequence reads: CASSLGQGTYNEQFF. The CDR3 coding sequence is TGTGCCAGCAGCTTAGGACAGGGGACCTACAATGAGCAGTTCTTC.

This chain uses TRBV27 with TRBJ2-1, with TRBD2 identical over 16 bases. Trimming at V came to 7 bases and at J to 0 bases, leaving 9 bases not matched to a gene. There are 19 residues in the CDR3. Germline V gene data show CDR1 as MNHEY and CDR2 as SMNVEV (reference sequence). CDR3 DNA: TGTGCCAGCACCCTCGTGGGACTAGCGGGAGGGCCCTCCTACAATGAGCAGTTCTTC. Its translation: CASTLVGLAGGPSYNEQFF.

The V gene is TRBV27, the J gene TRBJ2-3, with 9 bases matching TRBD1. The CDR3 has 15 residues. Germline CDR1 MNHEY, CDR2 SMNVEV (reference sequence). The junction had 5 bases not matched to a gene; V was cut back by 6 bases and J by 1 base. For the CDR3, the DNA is TGTGCCAGCAGCCCTTGGGACAGGGGCACAGATACGCAGTATTTT. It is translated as CASSPWDRGTDTQYF.

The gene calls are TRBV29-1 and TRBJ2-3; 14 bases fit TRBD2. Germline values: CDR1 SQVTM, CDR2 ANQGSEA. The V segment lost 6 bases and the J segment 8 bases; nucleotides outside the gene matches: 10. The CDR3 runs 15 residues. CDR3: CSVYTGTSGSGTQYF. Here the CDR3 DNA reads TGCAGCGTCTATACCGGGACTAGCGGGAGTGGTACGCAGTATTTT.

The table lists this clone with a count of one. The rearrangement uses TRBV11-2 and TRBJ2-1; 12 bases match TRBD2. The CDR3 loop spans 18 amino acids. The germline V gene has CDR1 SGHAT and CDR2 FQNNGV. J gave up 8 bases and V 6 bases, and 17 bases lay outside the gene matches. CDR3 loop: CASSWTGRPSGRADEQFF. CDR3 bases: TGTGCCAGCAGTTGGACAGGGCGCCCTAGCGGGAGGGCCGATGAGCAGTTCTTC.

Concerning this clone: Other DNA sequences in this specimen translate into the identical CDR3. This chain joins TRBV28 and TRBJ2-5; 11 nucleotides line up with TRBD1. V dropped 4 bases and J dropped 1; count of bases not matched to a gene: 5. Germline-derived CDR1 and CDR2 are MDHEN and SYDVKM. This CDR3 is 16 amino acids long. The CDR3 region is CASSSSGTGGQETQYF. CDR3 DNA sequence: TGTGCCAGCAGTTCATCCGGGACAGGGGGCCAAGAGACCCAGTACTTC.

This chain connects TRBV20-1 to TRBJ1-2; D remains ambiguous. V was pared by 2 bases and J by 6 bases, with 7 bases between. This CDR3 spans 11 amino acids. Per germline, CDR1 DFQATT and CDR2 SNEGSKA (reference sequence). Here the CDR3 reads CSARTGNGYTF. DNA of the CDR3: TGCAGTGCTAGAACGGGGAATGGCTACACCTTC.

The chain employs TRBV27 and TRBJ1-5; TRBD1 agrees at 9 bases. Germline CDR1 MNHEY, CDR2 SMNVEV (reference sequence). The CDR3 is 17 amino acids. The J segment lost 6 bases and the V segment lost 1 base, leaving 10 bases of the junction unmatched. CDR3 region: CASSLYPPQGAGQPQHF. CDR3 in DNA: TGTGCCAGCAGTTTATACCCGCCACAGGGGGCGGGTCAGCCCCAGCATTTT.

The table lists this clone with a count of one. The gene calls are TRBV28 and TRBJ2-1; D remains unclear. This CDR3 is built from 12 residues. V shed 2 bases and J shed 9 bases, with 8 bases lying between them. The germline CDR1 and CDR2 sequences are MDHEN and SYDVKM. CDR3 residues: CASSLGRAEQFF. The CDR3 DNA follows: TGTGCCAGCAGTTTAGGTCGAGCTGAGCAGTTCTTC.

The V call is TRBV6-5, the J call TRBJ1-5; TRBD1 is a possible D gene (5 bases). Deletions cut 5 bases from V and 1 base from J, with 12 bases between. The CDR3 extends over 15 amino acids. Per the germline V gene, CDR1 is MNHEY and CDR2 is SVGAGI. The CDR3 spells CASSAGQGSNQPQHF. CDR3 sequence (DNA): TGTGCCAGCAGTGCGGGGCAGGGCAGCAATCAGCCCCAGCATTTT.

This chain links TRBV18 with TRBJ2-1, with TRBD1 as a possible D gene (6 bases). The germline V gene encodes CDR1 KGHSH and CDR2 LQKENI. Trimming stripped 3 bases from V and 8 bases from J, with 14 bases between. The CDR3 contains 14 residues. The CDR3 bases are TGTGCCAGCTCACCCAATAGGGGGATCGATGAGCAGTTCTTC. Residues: CASSPNRGIDEQFF.

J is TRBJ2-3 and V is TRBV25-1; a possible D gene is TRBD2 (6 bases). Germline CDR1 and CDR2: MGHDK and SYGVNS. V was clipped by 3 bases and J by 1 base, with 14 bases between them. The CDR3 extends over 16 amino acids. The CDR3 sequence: CASSEAWGERTDTQYF. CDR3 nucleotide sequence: TGTGCCAGCAGTGAGGCTTGGGGGGAGCGCACAGATACGCAGTATTTT.

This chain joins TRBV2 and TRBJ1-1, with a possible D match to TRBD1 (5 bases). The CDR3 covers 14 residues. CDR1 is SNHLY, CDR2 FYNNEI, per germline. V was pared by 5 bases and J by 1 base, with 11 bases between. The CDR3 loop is CASSWRGANTEAFF. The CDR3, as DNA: TGTGCCAGCAGTTGGAGGGGCGCGAACACTGAAGCTTTCTTT.

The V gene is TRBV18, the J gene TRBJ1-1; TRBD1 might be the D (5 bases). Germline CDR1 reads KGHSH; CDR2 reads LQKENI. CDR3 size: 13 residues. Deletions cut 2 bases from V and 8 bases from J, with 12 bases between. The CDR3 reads CASSPDRGQEAFF. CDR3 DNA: TGTGCCAGCTCACCAGATAGGGGTCAGGAAGCTTTCTTT.

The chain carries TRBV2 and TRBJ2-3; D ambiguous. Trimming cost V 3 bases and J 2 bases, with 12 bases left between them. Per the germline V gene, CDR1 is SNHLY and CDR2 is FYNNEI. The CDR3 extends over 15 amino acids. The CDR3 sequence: CASSDVARNTDTQYF. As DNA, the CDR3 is TGTGCCAGCAGTGACGTCGCCAGAAACACAGATACGCAGTATTTT.

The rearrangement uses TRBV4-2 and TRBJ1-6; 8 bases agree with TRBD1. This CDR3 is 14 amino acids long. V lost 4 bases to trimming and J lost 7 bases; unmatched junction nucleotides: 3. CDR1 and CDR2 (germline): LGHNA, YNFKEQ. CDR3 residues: CASSRQGRNSPLHF. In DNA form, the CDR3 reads TGTGCCAGCAGCCGACAGGGGCGGAATTCACCCCTCCACTTT.

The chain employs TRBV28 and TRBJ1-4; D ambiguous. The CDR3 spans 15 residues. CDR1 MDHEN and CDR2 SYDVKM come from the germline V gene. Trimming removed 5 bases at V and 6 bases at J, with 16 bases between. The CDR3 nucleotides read TGTGCCAGCAGTCCCCACGAAGAAGCCCATGAAAAACTGTTTTTT. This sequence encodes CASSPHEEAHEKLFF.

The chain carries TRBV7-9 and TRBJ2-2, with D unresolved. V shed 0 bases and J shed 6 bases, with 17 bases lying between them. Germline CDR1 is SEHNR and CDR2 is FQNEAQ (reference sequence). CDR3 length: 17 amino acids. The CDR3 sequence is CASSLALQLRGAGELFF. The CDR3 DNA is TGTGCCAGCAGCTTAGCCCTACAACTTCGAGGAGCCGGGGAGCTGTTTTTT.

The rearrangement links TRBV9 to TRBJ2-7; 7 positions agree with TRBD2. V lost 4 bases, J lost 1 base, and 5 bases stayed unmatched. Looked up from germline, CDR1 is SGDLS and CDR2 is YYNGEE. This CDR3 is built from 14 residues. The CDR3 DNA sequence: TGTGCCAGCAGCACCCTAGCGGATTCCTACGAGCAGTACTTC. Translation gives CASSTLADSYEQYF.